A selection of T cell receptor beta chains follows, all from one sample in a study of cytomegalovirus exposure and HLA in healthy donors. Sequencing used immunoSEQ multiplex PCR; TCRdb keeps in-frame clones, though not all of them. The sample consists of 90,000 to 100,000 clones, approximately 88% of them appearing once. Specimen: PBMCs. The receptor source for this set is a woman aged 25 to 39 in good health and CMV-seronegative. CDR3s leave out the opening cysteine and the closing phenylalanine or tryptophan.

CDR3aa: ASSLDRGRETEAF; v_gene: TRBV11-2
CDR3aa: ASSLRLATDTQY; v_gene: TRBV13
CDR3aa: ASSQYRGYEQY; v_gene: TRBV14
CDR3aa: ASSWIPGPSAGGELF; v_gene: TRBV11-2
CDR3aa: AITEGAGYT; v_gene: TRBV10-3
CDR3aa: ASSRTGGNTGELF; v_gene: TRBV5-4
CDR3aa: ASSQDRGADTEAF; v_gene: TRBV4-3
CDR3aa: ATLETGSYNEQF; v_gene: TRBV28
CDR3aa: SVDGGGRAF; v_gene: TRBV29-1
CDR3aa: ASSAAPGQGH; v_gene: TRBV7-3
CDR3aa: ASSLFGGANNEQF; v_gene: TRBV5-1
CDR3aa: ASRRQTGVEQY; v_gene: TRBV7-3
CDR3aa: ASSPRVHGGYT; v_gene: TRBV6-5
CDR3aa: ASSLESATGELF; v_gene: TRBV5-4
CDR3aa: ASSLSGSPSGGNKY; v_gene: TRBV7-2
CDR3aa: ASSRQLASSYNEQF; v_gene: TRBV7-2
CDR3aa: ASSYSRAEYNEQF; v_gene: TRBV6-6
CDR3aa: ASSLAQGVGYGYT; v_gene: TRBV7-8
CDR3aa: ASSSPQGPLYEQY; v_gene: TRBV7-6
CDR3aa: ASRLARTEPDTEAF; v_gene: TRBV12-2
CDR3aa: ASSEDRDADTQY; v_gene: TRBV2
CDR3aa: ASNPGTGVLYGYT; v_gene: TRBV19
CDR3aa: ASSLVPSDNEQF; v_gene: TRBV5-1
CDR3aa: ASRPRTGSSYEQY; v_gene: TRBV28
CDR3aa: ASSLYPRLAGKIEQF; v_gene: TRBV7-9
CDR3aa: ASSVGQGFRGYT; v_gene: TRBV5-1
CDR3aa: ASSEFTVHSYEQY; v_gene: TRBV6-1
CDR3aa: AISESLGATEAF; v_gene: TRBV10-3
CDR3aa: ASSLGRVWGRTEAF; v_gene: TRBV28
CDR3aa: ASGGVHTGELF; v_gene: TRBV5-1
CDR3aa: ASSLSTGVYEQY; v_gene: TRBV5-1
CDR3aa: ASSLDGGNTEAF; v_gene: TRBV5-1
CDR3aa: ASSDTSGVLGFEQY; v_gene: TRBV6-1
CDR3aa: ASSQKTGSSYNEQF; v_gene: TRBV7-9
CDR3aa: ASSPPASATYEQY; v_gene: TRBV18
CDR3aa: ASSLGMTGDQPQH; v_gene: TRBV5-1
CDR3aa: ASSSGDPGNTIY; v_gene: TRBV5-1
CDR3aa: ATRTGGSYEQF; v_gene: TRBV19
CDR3aa: ASSTTSTGELF; v_gene: TRBV7-2
CDR3aa: ATSREPLHSGNTIY; v_gene: TRBV15
CDR3aa: ASSLEPSGGAGELF; v_gene: TRBV5-1
CDR3aa: ASRYDGGSPEAF; v_gene: TRBV5-4
CDR3aa: ASSRRRGLGETQY; v_gene: TRBV7-6
CDR3aa: ASSQGVTGLEAF; v_gene: TRBV4-3
CDR3aa: ASSWWTGPVKETQY; v_gene: TRBV5-1
CDR3aa: ASSLEGQGVNEQY; v_gene: TRBV11-2
CDR3aa: ASRAGTGRNEQF; v_gene: TRBV6-6
CDR3aa: ASSLGGFPETQY; v_gene: TRBV7-9
CDR3aa: ASSPSSGLNYGYT; v_gene: TRBV9